These 10 T cell receptor beta chains were sequenced from one sample in a study of post-analysis software for immune sequencing data. Study-level points and caveats: When patients were compared with controls, 5 or 6 TRBV segments were more frequent, TRBV5-6, TRBV5-1 and TRBV20-1 among them.

These receptors have no identified antigens. Each TCR beta cDNA library carried unique molecular identifiers. MiXCR was run by TCRdb on the PCR reads, yielding one entry per CDR3 protein. The sample gives some 700,000 distinct CDR3 sequences, 59% of which show up once; over 9% is in the top ten. What was sequenced was blood. All receptors derive from a girl aged 2-10 years with multiple sclerosis.

This clonotype occurred a few times. The chain combines TRBV7-9 with TRBJ1-1; no clear D gene. Trimming took off 3 bases at V and 1 base at J, with 3 bases between the two ends. This CDR3 has 12 amino acids. Looked up from germline, CDR1 is SEHNR and CDR2 is FQNEAQ (reference sequence). The CDR3 spells CASSFQNTEAFF. Here the CDR3 DNA reads TGTGCCAGCAGCTTTCAGAACACTGAAGCTTTCTTT.

J is TRBJ2-1 and V is TRBV6-1; 9 nucleotides align to TRBD2. The CDR3 has 14 residues. Germline V CDR1 and CDR2: MNHNS, SASEGT. V lost 7 bases to trimming and J lost 8 bases; unmatched junction nucleotides: 9. CDR3 nucleotides: TGTGCCAGCATCCCGGGACTAGCCGGTCATGAGCAGTTCTTC. Translating gives CASIPGLAGHEQFF.

The V and J genes are TRBV5-1 and TRBJ2-3; 10 bases fit TRBD2. CDR1 and CDR2 (germline): SGHRS, YFSETQ. V shed 5 bases and J 5 bases; nucleotides not matched to a gene: 8. The CDR3 sequence is 15 residues long. The CDR3 DNA follows: TGCGCCAGCAGTGCAGCGGGAGGGCCCGGAGATACGCAGTATTTT. Its translation is CASSAAGGPGDTQYF.

This chain links TRBV5-6 with TRBJ2-3; 7 bases match TRBD1. The CDR3 is 16 amino acids. With 4 bases clipped from V and 0 bases from J, the junction kept 8 bases outside the gene matches. Germline CDR1 and CDR2: SGHDT and YYEEEE. The chain's CDR3 is CASSLLDRVSTDTQYF. The DNA of the CDR3 is TGTGCCAGCAGCCTGCTTGACAGGGTTAGCACAGATACGCAGTATTTT.

The chain links TRBV10-3 to TRBJ2-1; TRBD2 is a possible D gene (6 bases). The CDR3 sequence is 13 residues long. The V gene's germline CDR1 is ENHRY and CDR2 SYGVKD. The germline V and J ends were trimmed by 2 bases and 7 bases, with 9 bases remaining between them. CDR3 nucleotides: TGTGCCATCAGTGAGGTTCGGGGGAATGAGCAGTTCTTC. It encodes CAISEVRGNEQFF.

This chain connects TRBV6-2 or TRBV6-3 to TRBJ2-3; TRBD1 aligns across 12 bases. V was pared by 2 bases and J by 2 bases, with 2 bases of the junction left unmatched. The CDR3 is 16 residues long. The V gene's germline CDR1 is MNHEY and CDR2 SVGEGT. Here the CDR3 reads CASSYGTGGPTDTQYF. DNA for the CDR3: TGTGCCAGCAGTTACGGGACAGGGGGCCCCACAGATACGCAGTATTTT.

This chain uses TRBV2 with TRBJ2-4; 10 bases line up with TRBD2. The CDR3 contains 15 residues. Per germline, CDR1 SNHLY and CDR2 FYNNEI. With V trimmed by 7 bases and J by 4 bases, 7 bases remained unmatched. This CDR3 reads CASTKREGHKNIQYF. The CDR3 region has the DNA TGTGCCAGCACGAAGCGGGAGGGACATAAAAACATTCAGTACTTC.

This chain uses TRBV12-3 or TRBV12-4 with TRBJ2-5; possible D gene TRBD1, 6 bases. The V end was cut by 7 bases, the J end by 1 base, with 10 bases between. The CDR3 consists of 13 residues. This CDR3 is CASTKDSQETQYF. The CDR3 DNA reads as TGTGCCAGCACAAAGGACAGCCAAGAGACCCAGTACTTC.

The count of this clonotype is one. The chain combines TRBV7-9 with TRBJ1-2; no reliable D call. Germline V gene lookup returns CDR1 SEHNR and CDR2 FQNEAQ (reference sequence). The CDR3 is made up of 12 amino acids. V was pared by 7 bases and J by 6 bases, with 12 bases between. This CDR3 reads CASNPLDHGYTF. The CDR3, as DNA: TGTGCCAGCAACCCCCTGGATCATGGCTACACCTTC.

As DNA, the CDR3 is TGTGCCACCAAGGACTCCTACGAGCAGTACTTC. Residues: CATKDSYEQYF. The rearrangement joins TRBV10-3 to TRBJ2-7; D is undetermined. The V gene lost 10 bases and the J gene lost 0 bases, with 7 bases spanning the gap. The germline CDR1 and CDR2 sequences are ENHRY and SYGVKD. CDR3 length: 11 amino acids.